Many counts were recorded for the clone carrying this T cell receptor (beta chain). Its antigen is not identified. The time point denotes: newly diagnosed GD, antithyroid drugs for less than 3 months. The TCR library used RNA extracted from PBMCs. V lost 3 bases to trimming and J lost 4 bases; unmatched junction nucleotides: 9. In germline, CDR1 is MNHEY, CDR2 SMNVEV (reference sequence). The CDR3 runs 15 residues. This sample was included in a study of regulatory T cells in long-lasting Graves disease. Regarding the study as a whole: The persistent group shared some 2,700 public clonotypes, more than the roughly 990 shared by new patients.

Relying on iRepertoire HTBI primers and Arm-PCR of CDR3 regions, the team built TCR beta libraries. Per the original data handling: The samples yielded 62 TRBV and roughly 15 TRBJ segments. MiXCR was run by TCRdb on the multiplex PCR reads, yielding one entry per CDR3 protein. The V and J calls come from TCRdb's annotation, not from the publication. This table holds a few hundred thousand distinct CDR3 sequences, around 17% found once. This sample was also put to use in a study of T cells in Graves' hyperthyroidism and ophthalmopathy. That publication notes: Orbital computed tomography and thyroid ultrasound, together with serum TRAb and thyroxine and clinical symptoms, were used for diagnoses.

The receptor comes from a man aged 35-49 years with Graves disease. This sequence joins TRBV27 and TRBJ2-7, with TRBD2 matching over 7 bases. This material consisted of peripheral blood mononuclear cells (PBMCs), taken at new diagnosis, from a patient treated with antithyroid drugs. CDR3 region: CASSFGLSGVYEQYF. CDR3 coding DNA: TGTGCCAGCAGTTTCGGGTTGAGCGGGGTGTACGAGCAGTACTTC.